These 10 T cell receptor beta chains originate from one sample sequenced in a study of T-cell reconstitution after alpha-beta-depleted transplantation in children. During its preparation, the TCRbeta library received unique molecular identifiers. TCRdb reprocessed the PCR reads via MiXCR and lists one record per CDR3 protein. Of about a million distinct CDR3 sequences listed, roughly 29% are singletons. This material consisted of PBMCs, mostly from graft donor cells, taken 360 days after TCRalphabeta/CD19-depleted stem cell transplant. The receptors shown here come from a boy under three years old who had a stem cell transplant for SCID, so the T cells may come from the graft donor.

This clonotype was detected only a few times. The chain has TRBV12-3 or TRBV12-4 and TRBJ1-2; D unclear. Trimming stripped 3 bases from V and 5 bases from J, with 10 bases between. The CDR3 contains 13 residues. Here the CDR3 reads CASSFGRIYGYTF. In nucleotides, the CDR3 is TGTGCCAGCAGTTTCGGCAGGATTTATGGCTACACCTTC.

This chain links TRBV6-1 with TRBJ1-2; 7 bases map to TRBD1. The CDR3 sequence is 14 residues long. Unmatched junction bases numbered 8, after V lost 6 bases and J lost 4 bases. Germline CDR1 reads MNHNS; CDR2 reads SASEGT. The CDR3 nucleotides are TGTGCCAGCAGCGACCGAACAGGGGTCTATGGCTACACCTTC. It codes for CASSDRTGVYGYTF.

This clonotype has only one observation. This chain links TRBV19 with TRBJ2-1, with D perhaps assigned TRBD1 or TRBD2 (5 bases each). Germline CDR1 is LNHDA and CDR2 is SQIVND (reference sequence). This CDR3 region has 14 residues. V gave up 5 bases and J gave up 7 bases, with 15 bases separating them. CDR3 amino acids: CASSPGRDRNEQFF. DNA of the CDR3: TGTGCCAGTAGTCCCGGACGGGACCGGAATGAGCAGTTCTTC.

V is TRBV29-1 and J is TRBJ2-1; 9 nucleotides match TRBD1. From germline, CDR1 is SQVTM and CDR2 ANQGSEA. V dropped 7 bases and J dropped 4; count of bases not matched to a gene: 5. This CDR3 is 13 amino acids long. CDR3 in DNA: TGCAGCGCCCACAGGGGGCCTTACAATGAGCAGTTCTTC. Its translation: CSAHRGPYNEQFF.

The V gene is TRBV11-1, the J gene TRBJ2-3; 13 bases map to TRBD2. Germline assignment: CDR1 SGHAT and CDR2 FQDESV (reference sequence). V lost 0 bases to trimming and J lost 1 base; unmatched junction nucleotides: 4. The CDR3 length is 18 residues. The CDR3 region has the DNA TGTGCCAGCAGCTTAGCGGGACTAGCGGGGACCGGCACAGATACGCAGTATTTT. This codes for CASSLAGLAGTGTDTQYF.

The V and J genes are TRBV2 and TRBJ1-1; 12 nucleotides line up with TRBD1. Germline values: CDR1 SNHLY, CDR2 FYNNEI. The CDR3 totals 16 residues. The V gene end was trimmed by 6 bases and the J gene end by 2 bases; junction bases not matched to a gene: 7. CDR3 in DNA: TGTGCCAGCAGCCAGGGACAGGGGGCCGTTAACACTGAAGCTTTCTTT. This codes for CASSQGQGAVNTEAFF. The full variable domain, rest sourced from reference TRBV2 and TRBJ1-1, is EPEVTQTPSHQVTQMGQEVILRCVPISNHLYFYWYRQILGQKVEFLVSFYNNEISEKSEIFDDQFSVERPDGSNFTLKIRSTKLEDSAMYFCASSQGQGAVNTEAFFGQGTRLTVV.

This clonotype was counted only a few times. The chain recombines TRBV12-3 or TRBV12-4 with TRBJ2-7; a weak D match, TRBD2 (5 bases). The germline V and J ends were trimmed by 5 bases and 0 bases, with 17 bases remaining between them. This CDR3 has 16 amino acids. CDR3: CASSPHPGTLSYEQYF. Written as DNA, the CDR3 is TGTGCCAGCAGTCCTCATCCGGGAACCCTCTCCTACGAGCAGTACTTC.

This rearrangement joins TRBV6-2 or TRBV6-3 to TRBJ2-2, with 9 bases lining up with TRBD1. Germline-derived CDR1 and CDR2 are MNHEY and SVGEGT. CDR3 length: 16 amino acids. V lost 5 bases to trimming and J lost 6 bases; unmatched junction nucleotides: 10. For the CDR3, the DNA is TGTGCCAGCAGTGCCGCCGGGACAGGGATCGCCGGGGAGCTGTTTTTT. It specifies CASSAAGTGIAGELFF.

This clonotype has only a few counts. The V call is TRBV7-8, the J call TRBJ1-3, with no clear D. Trimming took off 7 bases at V and 0 bases at J, with 13 bases between the two ends. CDR1 and CDR2 (germline): SGHVS, FQNEAQ. There are 15 residues in the CDR3. For the CDR3, the DNA is TGTGCCAGCATGGGCCACTCGTACTCTGGAAACACCATATATTTT. Translating it yields CASMGHSYSGNTIYF.

This clonotype was seen only a few times. The chain links TRBV6-5 to TRBJ2-7; D is unclear. V shed 4 bases and J shed 2 bases, with 12 bases lying between them. This CDR3 comprises 14 residues. CDR1 is MNHEY, CDR2 SVGAGI, per germline. The CDR3 protein is CASSLGRYAYEQYF. The CDR3 nucleotides read TGTGCCAGCAGTTTAGGGCGTTATGCCTACGAGCAGTACTTC.